This T cell receptor (beta chain) was captured in a study of identical twins. Study-wide results and caveats: Models underestimated how often monozygotic twins shared out-of-frame TCR alpha. Twin pairs' shared out-of-frame alpha sequences were enriched in low generation probability.

A word on this clonotype: The antigen is undetermined.

TCRdb itself ran the 5' RACE reads through MiXCR, one entry per CDR3 protein. This sample has hundreds of thousands of distinct CDR3 sequences, with about 7% found just once. CDR3 length equals 13 residues. The V end was cut by 3 bases, the J end by 4 bases, with 12 bases between. CDR1 is DFQATT and CDR2 is SNEGSKA in the germline V gene (reference sequence). The sample was also reused in another study, on yellow fever vaccine responses in identical twins.

Material for sequencing was memory (CD45RO+) T cells sorted from blood. The receptor was isolated from a young woman in good health. This chain connects TRBV20-1 to TRBJ1-1; no firm D call. The CDR3 DNA sequence: TGCAGTGCTAGGAAGGGTCAAGGCACTGAAGCTTTCTTT. This gives the protein CSARKGQGTEAFF.